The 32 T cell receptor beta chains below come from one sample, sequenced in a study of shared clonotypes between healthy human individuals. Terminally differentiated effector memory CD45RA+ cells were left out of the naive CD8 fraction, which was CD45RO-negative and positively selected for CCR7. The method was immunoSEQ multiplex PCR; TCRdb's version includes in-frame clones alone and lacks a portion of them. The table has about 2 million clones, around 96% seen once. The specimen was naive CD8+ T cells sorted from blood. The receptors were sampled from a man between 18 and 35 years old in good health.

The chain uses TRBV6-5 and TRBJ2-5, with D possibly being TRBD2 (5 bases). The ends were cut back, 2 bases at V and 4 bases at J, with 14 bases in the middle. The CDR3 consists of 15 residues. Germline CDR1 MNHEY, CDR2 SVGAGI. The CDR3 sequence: CASSYGEHTGETQYF. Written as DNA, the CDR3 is TGTGCCAGCAGTTACGGGGAGCATACGGGAGAGACCCAGTACTTC.

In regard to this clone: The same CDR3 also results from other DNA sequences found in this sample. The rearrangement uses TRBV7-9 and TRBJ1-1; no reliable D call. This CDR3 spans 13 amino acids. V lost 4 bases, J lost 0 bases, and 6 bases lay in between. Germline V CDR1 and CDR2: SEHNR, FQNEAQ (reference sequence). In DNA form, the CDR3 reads TGTGCCAGCAGCTCCACGATGAACACTGAAGCTTTCTTT. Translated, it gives CASSSTMNTEAFF.

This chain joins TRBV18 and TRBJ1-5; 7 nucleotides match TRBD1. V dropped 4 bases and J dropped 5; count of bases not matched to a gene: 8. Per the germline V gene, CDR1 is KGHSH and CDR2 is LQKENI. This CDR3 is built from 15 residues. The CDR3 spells CASSLSGGGYQPQHF. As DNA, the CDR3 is TGTGCCAGCTCACTAAGTGGAGGGGGCTATCAGCCCCAGCATTTT.

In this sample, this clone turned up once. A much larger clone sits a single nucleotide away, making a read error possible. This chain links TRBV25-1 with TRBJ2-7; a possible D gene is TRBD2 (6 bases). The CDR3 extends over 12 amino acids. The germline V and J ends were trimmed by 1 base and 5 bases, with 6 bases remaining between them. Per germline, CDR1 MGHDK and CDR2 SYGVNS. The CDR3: CASSESGDEQYF. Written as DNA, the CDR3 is TGTGCCAGCAGTGAATCGGGGGACGAGCAGTACTTC.

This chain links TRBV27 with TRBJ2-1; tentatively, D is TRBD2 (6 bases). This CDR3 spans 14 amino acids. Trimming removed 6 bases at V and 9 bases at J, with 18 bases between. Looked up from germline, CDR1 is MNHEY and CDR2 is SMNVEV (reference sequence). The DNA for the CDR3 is TGTGCCAGCAGCCCGGGACTTTGGGAGCGTGAGCAGTTCTTC. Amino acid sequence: CASSPGLWEREQFF.

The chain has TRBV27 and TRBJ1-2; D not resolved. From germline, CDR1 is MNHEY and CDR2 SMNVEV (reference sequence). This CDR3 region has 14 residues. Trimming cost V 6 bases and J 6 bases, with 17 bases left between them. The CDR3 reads CASSFLEGGNGYTF. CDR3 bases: TGTGCCAGCAGCTTCTTGGAGGGCGGGAATGGCTACACCTTC.

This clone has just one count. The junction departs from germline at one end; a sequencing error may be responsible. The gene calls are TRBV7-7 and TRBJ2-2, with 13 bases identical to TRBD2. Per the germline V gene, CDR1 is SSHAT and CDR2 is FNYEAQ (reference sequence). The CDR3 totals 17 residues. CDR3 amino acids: CASSRTSGSLNTGELFF. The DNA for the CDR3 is TGTGCTAGCAGCCGGACTAGCGGGAGTTTAAACACCGGGGAGCTGTTTTTT.

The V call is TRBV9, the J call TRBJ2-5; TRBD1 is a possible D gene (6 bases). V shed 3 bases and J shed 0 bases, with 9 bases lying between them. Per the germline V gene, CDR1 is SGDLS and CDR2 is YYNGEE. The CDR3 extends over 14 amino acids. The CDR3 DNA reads TGTGCCAGCAGCGACTACAGGGACCAAGAGACCCAGTACTTC. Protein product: CASSDYRDQETQYF.

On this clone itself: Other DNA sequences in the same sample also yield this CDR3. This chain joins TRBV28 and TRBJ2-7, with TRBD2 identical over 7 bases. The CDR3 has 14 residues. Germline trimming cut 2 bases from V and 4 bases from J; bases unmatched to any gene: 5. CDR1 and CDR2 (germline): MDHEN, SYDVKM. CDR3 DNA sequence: TGTGCCAGCAGTTTAAGTGGGGGAGGGTACGAGCAGTACTTC. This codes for CASSLSGGGYEQYF.

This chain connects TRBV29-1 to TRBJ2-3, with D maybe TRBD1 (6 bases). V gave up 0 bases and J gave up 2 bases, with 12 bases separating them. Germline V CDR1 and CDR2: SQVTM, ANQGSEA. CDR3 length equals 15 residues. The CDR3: CSVEDPRDNTDTQYF. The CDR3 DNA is TGCAGCGTTGAAGATCCCAGGGACAACACAGATACGCAGTATTTT.

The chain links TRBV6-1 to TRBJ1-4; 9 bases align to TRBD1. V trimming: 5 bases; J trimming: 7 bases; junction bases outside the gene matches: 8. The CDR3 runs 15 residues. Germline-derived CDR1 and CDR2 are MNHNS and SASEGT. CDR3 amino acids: CASSTPGQGGEKLFF. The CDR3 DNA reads TGTGCCAGCAGTACCCCGGGACAGGGCGGTGAAAAACTGTTTTTT.

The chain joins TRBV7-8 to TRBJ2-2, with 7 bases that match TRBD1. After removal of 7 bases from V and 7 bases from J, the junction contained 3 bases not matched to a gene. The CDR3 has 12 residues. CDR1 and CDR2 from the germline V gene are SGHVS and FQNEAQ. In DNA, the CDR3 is TGTGCCAGCATCCAGGGGGACGGGGAGCTGTTTTTT. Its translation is CASIQGDGELFF.

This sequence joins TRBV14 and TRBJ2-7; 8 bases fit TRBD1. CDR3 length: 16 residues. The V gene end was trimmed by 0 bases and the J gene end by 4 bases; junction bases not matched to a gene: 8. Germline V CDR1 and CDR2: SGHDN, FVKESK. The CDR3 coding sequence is TGTGCCAGCAGCCAAGATCGTGGCAGGGGGCAATACGAGCAGTACTTC. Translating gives CASSQDRGRGQYEQYF.

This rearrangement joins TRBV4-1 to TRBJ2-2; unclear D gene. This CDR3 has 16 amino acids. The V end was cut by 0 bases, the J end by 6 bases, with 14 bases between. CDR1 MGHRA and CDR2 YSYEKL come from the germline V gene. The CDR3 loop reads CASSQEINLSPGELFF. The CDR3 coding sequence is TGCGCCAGCAGCCAAGAAATCAACCTAAGTCCCGGGGAGCTGTTTTTT.

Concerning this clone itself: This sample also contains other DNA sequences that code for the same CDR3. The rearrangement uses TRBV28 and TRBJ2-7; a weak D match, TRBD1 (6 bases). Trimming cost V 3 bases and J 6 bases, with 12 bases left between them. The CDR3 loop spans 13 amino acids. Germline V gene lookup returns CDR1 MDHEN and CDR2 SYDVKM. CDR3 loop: CASSFRQGSEQYF. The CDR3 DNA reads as TGTGCCAGCAGTTTCAGGCAGGGGTCCGAGCAGTACTTC. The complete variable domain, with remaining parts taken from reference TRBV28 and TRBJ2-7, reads DVKVTQSSRYLVKRTGEKVFLECVQDMDHENMFWYRQDPGLGLRLIYFSYDVKMKEKGDIPEGYSVSREKKERFSLILESASTNQTSMYLCASSFRQGSEQYFGPGTRLTVT.

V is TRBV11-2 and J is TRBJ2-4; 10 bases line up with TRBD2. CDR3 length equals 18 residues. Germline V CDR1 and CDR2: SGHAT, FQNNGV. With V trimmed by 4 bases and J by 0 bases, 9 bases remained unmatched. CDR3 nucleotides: TGTGCCAGCAGCTCCGAAACTAGCGGGATTCCAGCCAAAAACATTCAGTACTTC. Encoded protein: CASSSETSGIPAKNIQYF. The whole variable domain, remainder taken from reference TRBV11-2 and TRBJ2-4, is EAGVAQSPRYKIIEKRQSVAFWCNPISGHATLYWYQQILGQGPKLLIQFQNNGVVDDSQLPKDRFSAERLKGVDSTLKIQPAKLEDSAVYLCASSSETSGIPAKNIQYFGAGTRLSVL.

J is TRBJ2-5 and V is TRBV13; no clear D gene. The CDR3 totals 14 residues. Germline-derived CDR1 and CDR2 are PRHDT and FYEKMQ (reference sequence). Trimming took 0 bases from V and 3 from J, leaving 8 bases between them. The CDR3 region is CASSLGAAKETQYF. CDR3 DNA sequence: TGTGCCAGCAGCTTAGGGGCAGCAAAAGAGACCCAGTACTTC.

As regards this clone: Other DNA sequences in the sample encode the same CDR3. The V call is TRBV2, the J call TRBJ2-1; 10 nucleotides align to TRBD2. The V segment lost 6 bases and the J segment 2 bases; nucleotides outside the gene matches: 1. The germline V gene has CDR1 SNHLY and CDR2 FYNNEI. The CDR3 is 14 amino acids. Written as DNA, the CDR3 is TGTGCCAGCAGAACTAGCGGGGCCTACAATGAGCAGTTCTTC. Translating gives CASRTSGAYNEQFF.

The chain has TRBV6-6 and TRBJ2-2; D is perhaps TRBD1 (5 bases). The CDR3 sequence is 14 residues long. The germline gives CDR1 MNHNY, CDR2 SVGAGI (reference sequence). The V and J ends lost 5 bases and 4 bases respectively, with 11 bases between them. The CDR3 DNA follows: TGTGCCAGCAGTCCGGTGGGGCTCACCGGGGAGCTGTTTTTT. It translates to CASSPVGLTGELFF.

CDR3 nucleotides: TGTGCCAGCGAAGGGACAGAAATGGATACGCAGTATTTT. Translated: CASEGTEMDTQYF. The chain uses TRBV5-4 and TRBJ2-3; 7 nucleotides align to TRBD1. Germline-derived CDR1 and CDR2 are SGHNT and YYREEE (reference sequence). CDR3 length: 13 residues. Trimming took 7 bases from V and 6 from J; bases not matched to a gene: 8.

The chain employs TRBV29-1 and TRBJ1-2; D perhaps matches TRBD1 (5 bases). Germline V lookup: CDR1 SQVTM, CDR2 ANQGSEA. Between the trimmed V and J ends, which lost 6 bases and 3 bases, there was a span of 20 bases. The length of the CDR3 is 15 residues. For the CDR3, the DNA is TGCAGCGTCCCTGGGGGACTCGGAGGAGACTATGGCTACACCTTC. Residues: CSVPGGLGGDYGYTF.

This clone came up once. CDR3 nucleotides: TGTGCCAGCGGTTCACTTGGGGGGCTTCTAGGGGGCTACACCTTC. This translates into CASGSLGGLLGGYTF. The chain has TRBV27 and TRBJ1-2, with D tentatively TRBD1 (6 bases). Germline lookup yields CDR1 MNHEY and CDR2 SMNVEV (reference sequence). This CDR3 is 15 amino acids long. The ends were cut back, 8 bases at V and 8 bases at J, with 24 bases in the middle.

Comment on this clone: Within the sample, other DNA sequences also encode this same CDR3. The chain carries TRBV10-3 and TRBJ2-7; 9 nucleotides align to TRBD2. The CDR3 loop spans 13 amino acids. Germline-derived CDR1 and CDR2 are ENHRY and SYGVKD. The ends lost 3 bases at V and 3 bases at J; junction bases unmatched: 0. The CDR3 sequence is CAISDSGSYEQYF. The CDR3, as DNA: TGTGCCATCAGTGATAGCGGGAGCTACGAGCAGTACTTC.

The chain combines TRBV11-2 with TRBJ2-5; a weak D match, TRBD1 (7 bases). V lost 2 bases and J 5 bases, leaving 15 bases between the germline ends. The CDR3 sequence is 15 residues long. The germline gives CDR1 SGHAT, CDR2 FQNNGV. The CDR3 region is CASSLWPGGPETQYF. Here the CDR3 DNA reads TGTGCCAGCAGCTTATGGCCAGGGGGGCCGGAGACCCAGTACTTC.

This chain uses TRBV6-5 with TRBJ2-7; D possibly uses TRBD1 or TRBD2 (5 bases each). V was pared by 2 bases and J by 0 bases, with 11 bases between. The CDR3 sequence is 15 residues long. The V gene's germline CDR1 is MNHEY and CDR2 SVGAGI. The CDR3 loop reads CASSYEAGTSYEQYF. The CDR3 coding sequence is TGTGCCAGCAGTTACGAGGCAGGGACCTCCTACGAGCAGTACTTC.

CDR3 amino acids: CASSGTSGRSYEQYF. The CDR3 nucleotides read TGTGCCAGCAGCGGGACTAGCGGGAGATCCTACGAGCAGTACTTC. V is TRBV7-9 and J is TRBJ2-7; 14 nucleotides agree with TRBD2. V trimming: 5 bases; J trimming: 1 base; junction bases outside the gene matches: 1. The CDR3 contains 15 residues. CDR1 is SEHNR, CDR2 FQNEAQ, per germline (reference sequence).

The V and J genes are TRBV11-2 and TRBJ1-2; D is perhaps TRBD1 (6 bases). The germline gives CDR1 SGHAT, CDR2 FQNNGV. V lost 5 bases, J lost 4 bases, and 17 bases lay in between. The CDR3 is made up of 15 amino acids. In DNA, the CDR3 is TGTGCCAGCAGCCCAGGGTACAGGGTCGGCTATGGCTACACCTTC. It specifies CASSPGYRVGYGYTF.

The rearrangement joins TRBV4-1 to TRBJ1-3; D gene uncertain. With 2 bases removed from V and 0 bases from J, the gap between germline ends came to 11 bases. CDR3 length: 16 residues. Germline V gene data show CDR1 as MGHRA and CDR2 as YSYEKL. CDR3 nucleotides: TGCGCCAGCAGCCAAATTGCTGGCCTCTCTGGAAACACCATATATTTT. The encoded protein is CASSQIAGLSGNTIYF.

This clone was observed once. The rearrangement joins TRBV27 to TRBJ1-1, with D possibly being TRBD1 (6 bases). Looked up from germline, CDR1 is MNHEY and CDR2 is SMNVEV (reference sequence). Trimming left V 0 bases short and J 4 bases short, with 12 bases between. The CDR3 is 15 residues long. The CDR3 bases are TGTGCCAGCAGTTTATCGAAGGGGGTGGGCACTGAAGCTTTCTTT. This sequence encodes CASSLSKGVGTEAFF.

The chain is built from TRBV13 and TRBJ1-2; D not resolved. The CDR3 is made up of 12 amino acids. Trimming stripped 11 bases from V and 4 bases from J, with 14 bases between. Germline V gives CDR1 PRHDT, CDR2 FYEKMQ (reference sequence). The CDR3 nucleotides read TGTGCCGTCGATGGAGGAATCTATGGCTACACCTTC. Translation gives CAVDGGIYGYTF. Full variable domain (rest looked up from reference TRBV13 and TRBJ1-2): AAGVIQSPRHLIKEKRETATLKCYPIPRHDTVYWYQQGPGQDPQFLISFYEKMQSDKGSIPDRFSAQQFSDYHSELNMSSLELGDSALYFCAVDGGIYGYTFGSGTRLTVV.

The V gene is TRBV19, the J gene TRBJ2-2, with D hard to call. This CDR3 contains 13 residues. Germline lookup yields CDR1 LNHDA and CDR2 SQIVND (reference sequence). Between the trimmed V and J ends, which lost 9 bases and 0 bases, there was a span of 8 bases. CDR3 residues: CASDNPNTGELFF. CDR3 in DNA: TGTGCCAGCGACAACCCGAACACCGGGGAGCTGTTTTTT.

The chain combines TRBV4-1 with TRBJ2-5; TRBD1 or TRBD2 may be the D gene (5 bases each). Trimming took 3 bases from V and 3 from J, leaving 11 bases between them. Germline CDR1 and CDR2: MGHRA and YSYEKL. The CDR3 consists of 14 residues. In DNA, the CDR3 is TGCGCCAGCAGCCAGCTGGGACGGGAAGAGACCCAGTACTTC. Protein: CASSQLGREETQYF.